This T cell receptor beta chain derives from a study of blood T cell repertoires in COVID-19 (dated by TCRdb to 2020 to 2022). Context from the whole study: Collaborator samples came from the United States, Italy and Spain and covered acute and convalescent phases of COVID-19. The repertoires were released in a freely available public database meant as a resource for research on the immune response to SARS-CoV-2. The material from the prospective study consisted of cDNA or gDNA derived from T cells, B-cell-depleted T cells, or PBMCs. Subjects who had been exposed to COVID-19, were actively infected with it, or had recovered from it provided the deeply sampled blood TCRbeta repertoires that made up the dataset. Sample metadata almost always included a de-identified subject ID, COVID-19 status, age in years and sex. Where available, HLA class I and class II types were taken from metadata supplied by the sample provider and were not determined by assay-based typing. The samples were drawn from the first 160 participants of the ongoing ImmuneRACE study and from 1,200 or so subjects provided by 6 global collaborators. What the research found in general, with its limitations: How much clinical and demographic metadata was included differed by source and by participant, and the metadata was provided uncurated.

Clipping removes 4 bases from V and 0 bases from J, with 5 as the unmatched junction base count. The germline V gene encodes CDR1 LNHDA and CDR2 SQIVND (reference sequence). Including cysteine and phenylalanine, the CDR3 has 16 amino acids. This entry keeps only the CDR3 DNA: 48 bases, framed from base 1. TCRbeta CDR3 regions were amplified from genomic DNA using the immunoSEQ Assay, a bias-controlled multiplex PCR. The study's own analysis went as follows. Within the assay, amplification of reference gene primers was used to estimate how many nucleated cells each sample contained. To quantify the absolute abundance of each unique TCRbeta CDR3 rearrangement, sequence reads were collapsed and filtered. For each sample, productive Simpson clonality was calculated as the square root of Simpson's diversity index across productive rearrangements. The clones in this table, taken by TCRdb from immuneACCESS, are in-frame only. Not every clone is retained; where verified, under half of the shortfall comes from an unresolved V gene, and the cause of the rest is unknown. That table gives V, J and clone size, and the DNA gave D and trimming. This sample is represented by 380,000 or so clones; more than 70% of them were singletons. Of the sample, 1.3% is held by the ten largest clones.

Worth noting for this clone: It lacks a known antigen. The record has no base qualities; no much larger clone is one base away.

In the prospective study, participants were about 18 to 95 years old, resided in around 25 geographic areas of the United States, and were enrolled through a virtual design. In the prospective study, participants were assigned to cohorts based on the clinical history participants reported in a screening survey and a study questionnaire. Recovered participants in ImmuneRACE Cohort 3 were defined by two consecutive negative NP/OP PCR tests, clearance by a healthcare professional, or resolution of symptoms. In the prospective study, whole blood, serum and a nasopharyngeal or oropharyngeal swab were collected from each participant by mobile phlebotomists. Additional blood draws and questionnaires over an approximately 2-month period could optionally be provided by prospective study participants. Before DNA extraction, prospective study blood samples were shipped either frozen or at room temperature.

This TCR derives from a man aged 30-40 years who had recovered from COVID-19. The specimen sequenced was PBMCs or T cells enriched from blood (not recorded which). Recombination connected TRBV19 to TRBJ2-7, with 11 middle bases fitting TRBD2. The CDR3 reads CASSRYSGGASYEQYF. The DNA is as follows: TGTGCCAGTAGTAGATATAGCGGGGGGGCCTCCTACGAGCAGTACTTC.